The present entry profiles one T cell receptor (beta chain) with its context. Its target antigen remains unknown. Base quality data are lacking; no much larger clone is found one base away. The record originates from a study of beta chain features in type 1 diabetes (dated by TCRdb to the late 2010s). Turning to the overall study: Patients and healthy donors did not differ in mean age, gender distribution, total cell number or subset yield. Regulatory and stem cell-like memory subsets were isolated from only 8 patients and about eight healthy donors, whereas naive and central memory subsets came from all 30 or so donors. A total of 85 million to 140 million sorted cells were examined across all samples, and a strong correlation was observed between cell number per subset and RNA yield. In the study, recently diagnosed type 1 diabetes patients and matched healthy donors were compared on the TCRB repertoires of their sorted circulating CD4+ T cell subsets.

From a lookup of the germline V gene (reference sequence), CDR1 and CDR2 are MNHEY and SMNVEV. From cysteine to phenylalanine, the CDR3 is 13 amino acids long. Left in the record is the CDR3 DNA by itself, 39 bases read in frame from the first base. V loses 10 bases, J loses 5 bases, and the germline ends lie 17 bases apart. All of the isolated RNA was reverse transcribed with the High Capacity cDNA Reverse Transcription Kit, so expressed TCRB transcripts were sequenced. Deep immunoSEQ sequencing was applied to naive, central memory and regulatory T cell samples, giving an average of around 3.4 million total reads per sample. After sorted cells were lysed in RLT buffer, RNA was extracted with DNase-treated RNeasy Micro or Mini kits, with the choice depending on cell number. To prevent cross-contamination, every cell subset was processed on its own, while patient and healthy donor samples were processed together. The immunoSEQ multiplex PCR was used to amplify TCRB sequences from cDNA, yielding 87-bp fragments that span the CDR3 region. Sequencing of the amplicons was done on the Illumina HiSeq platform. Under the source paper's analysis protocol: PCR bias was computationally corrected using synthetic template baselines, reads within Hamming distance 2 were collapsed, and singletons that could not be merged were discarded. Reads were aligned to IMGT to assign V, D and J genes, CDR3 length, and insertions or deletions at six rearrangement sites. Within each subset, clonotype counts were normalized to sorted cell number, after which true diversity and Gini coefficients were computed with the tcR R package. Repertoire sharing was quantified using the overlap coefficient calculated on TCRB nucleotide sequences. TCRdb stores this immuneACCESS table with in-frame sequences only. Part of the clones is absent; in the studies checked, under half of the shortfall reflects unresolved V genes, and no reason is known for the rest. D and trimming were read from the DNA, whereas the V and J calls and clone size are those reported in that table. Recorded for this sample are around 150,000 clones; approximately 10% of them occurred a single time. Under 0.85% of the sample comes from the top ten.

Each donor gave one peripheral blood draw, around 100 mL on average, collected into heparinised tubes. A BD FACSAria II was used to sort naive, central memory, regulatory and stem cell-like memory CD4+ T cells with a panel that included CD45RO, CCR7, CD25, CD127, CD95 and CD27. A purity above 98% was achieved for all sorted populations. PBMCs were isolated immediately by Lymphoprep density gradient centrifugation and stained directly without culture. Samples were stained and sorted in pairs, with one healthy donor and one patient per experiment, so that batch effects were minimized. What the authors observed across the whole study: HLA sub-analyses involved small numbers of individuals, so any influence of HLA type on TCRB rearrangement remained unresolved. PCR might favor shorter templates, but patient and control samples were amplified and corrected together, so any skew would affect both groups equally. In all four CD4+ subsets, TCRB CDR3 length was moderately but significantly shorter in type 1 diabetes patients. At VDJ recombination sites, patients with type 1 diabetes made fewer insertions and deleted more nucleotides, a pattern implying thymic rearrangement abnormalities. Naive, central memory and regulatory TCRB repertoires appeared to be more alike among patients than among healthy donors. Because cDNA rather than genomic DNA was sequenced, highly expressing activated cells could have been over-represented, although no difference in activation and CD3 levels was found between groups.

The specimen was central memory CD4+ T cells from blood. This TCR was sampled from a woman under 40 with type 1 diabetes. The receptor chain draws on TRBV27 and TRBJ1-2, with no reliable assignment of the D segment. The sequenced DNA is TGTGCCACAGTTACTGAGGTTAGGTATGGCTACACCTTC. This encodes CATVTEVRYGYTF.